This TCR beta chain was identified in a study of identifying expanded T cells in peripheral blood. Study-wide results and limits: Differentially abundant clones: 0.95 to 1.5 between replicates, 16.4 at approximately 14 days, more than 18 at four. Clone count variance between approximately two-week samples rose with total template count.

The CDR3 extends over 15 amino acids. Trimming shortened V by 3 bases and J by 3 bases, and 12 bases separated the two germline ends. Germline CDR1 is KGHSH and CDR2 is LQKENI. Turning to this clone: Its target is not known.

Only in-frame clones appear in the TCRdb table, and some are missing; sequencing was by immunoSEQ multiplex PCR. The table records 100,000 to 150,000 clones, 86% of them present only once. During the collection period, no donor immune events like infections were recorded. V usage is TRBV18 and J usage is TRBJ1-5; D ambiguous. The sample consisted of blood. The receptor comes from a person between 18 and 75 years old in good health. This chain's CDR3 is CASSPGIADNQPQHF. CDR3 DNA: TGTGCCAGCTCACCGGGAATAGCCGACAATCAGCCCCAGCATTTT.